The 8 T cell receptor beta chains below were found in one sample sequenced in a study of blood T cell repertoires in COVID-19. The data were produced by immunoSEQ multiplex PCR, yet TCRdb's version contains in-frame clones alone and is incomplete. The profile shows fewer than 250,000 clones, roughly 86% of them singletons. Sequencing input: PBMCs or T cells enriched from blood (not recorded which). The receptors shown here come from a woman in her 30s with acute COVID-19.

The chain carries TRBV7-2 and TRBJ2-3; 11 bases agree with TRBD2. Trimming cost V 4 bases and J 4 bases; bases outside gene matches: 4. This CDR3 is built from 15 residues. CDR1 SGHTA and CDR2 FQGNSA come from the germline V gene. CDR3 sequence: CASSSGLAAADTQYF. CDR3 DNA: TGTGCCAGCAGCTCGGGACTAGCGGCGGCAGATACGCAGTATTTT.

This sequence joins TRBV6-5 and TRBJ1-4, with a possible D match to TRBD1 (6 bases). Germline lookup yields CDR1 MNHEY and CDR2 SVGAGI. The CDR3 has 15 residues. Trimming removed 0 bases at V and 7 bases at J, with 12 bases between. Here the CDR3 reads CASSYSQGPVEKLFF. CDR3 in DNA: TGTGCCAGCAGTTACTCTCAGGGGCCGGTTGAAAAACTGTTTTTT.

The chain has TRBV25-1 and TRBJ1-2; D not resolved. The V end lost 0 bases, the J end lost 0 bases, and 5 bases lay between the germline ends. This CDR3 contains 14 residues. CDR1 is MGHDK and CDR2 is SYGVNS in the germline V gene. The CDR3 DNA follows: TGTGCCAGCAGTGAATATACGGCTAACTATGGCTACACCTTC. Translation: CASSEYTANYGYTF.

V gene TRBV5-1 combines with J gene TRBJ2-5, with D possibly matching TRBD1 (5 bases). The germline V and J ends were trimmed by 0 bases and 2 bases, with 11 bases remaining between them. The CDR3 spans 15 residues. Germline CDR1 reads SGHRS; CDR2 reads YFSETQ. CDR3 in DNA: TGCGCCAGCAGCTTGGCTCGGACAAGACAAGAGACCCAGTACTTC. It specifies CASSLARTRQETQYF.

The chain has TRBV4-1 and TRBJ2-4, with a weak D call TRBD2 (7 bases). Trimming pared 3 bases from V and 0 bases from J, leaving 18 bases between. CDR1 is MGHRA and CDR2 is YSYEKL in the germline V gene. This CDR3 spans 18 amino acids. CDR3 protein: CASSQGGGTQIAKNIQYF. CDR3 nucleotides: TGCGCCAGCAGCCAGGGGGGGGGCACCCAAATAGCCAAAAACATTCAGTACTTC.

The genes are TRBV18 and TRBJ1-1; no clear D. The germline V gene encodes CDR1 KGHSH and CDR2 LQKENI. Trimming removed 3 bases from V and 4 bases from J, with 21 bases in between. The CDR3 is 17 amino acids. In nucleotides, the CDR3 is TGTGCCAGCTCACCCCGGGGAAGGGCAGGCTTAGTCACTGAAGCTTTCTTT. The encoded protein is CASSPRGRAGLVTEAFF.

V usage is TRBV27 and J usage is TRBJ1-6, with 7 bases identical to TRBD1. V shed 2 bases and J 2 bases; nucleotides not matched to a gene: 12. The germline CDR1 and CDR2 sequences are MNHEY and SMNVEV (reference sequence). The CDR3 is 19 residues long. CDR3: CASSLDPTGVSTYNSPLHF. The DNA for the CDR3 is TGTGCCAGCAGTTTAGACCCTACAGGGGTTAGCACCTATAATTCACCCCTCCACTTT.

This clone has more than one count but fewer than ten. The chain employs TRBV6-2 or TRBV6-3 and TRBJ2-1, with a weak D call TRBD2 (5 bases). Germline lookup yields CDR1 MNHEY and CDR2 SVGEGT. The V end was cut by 2 bases, the J end by 0 bases, with 11 bases between. The CDR3 is 16 amino acids. The CDR3 loop reads CASSYVSGISYNEQFF. The DNA of the CDR3 is TGTGCCAGCAGTTACGTGAGCGGAATCTCCTACAATGAGCAGTTCTTC.